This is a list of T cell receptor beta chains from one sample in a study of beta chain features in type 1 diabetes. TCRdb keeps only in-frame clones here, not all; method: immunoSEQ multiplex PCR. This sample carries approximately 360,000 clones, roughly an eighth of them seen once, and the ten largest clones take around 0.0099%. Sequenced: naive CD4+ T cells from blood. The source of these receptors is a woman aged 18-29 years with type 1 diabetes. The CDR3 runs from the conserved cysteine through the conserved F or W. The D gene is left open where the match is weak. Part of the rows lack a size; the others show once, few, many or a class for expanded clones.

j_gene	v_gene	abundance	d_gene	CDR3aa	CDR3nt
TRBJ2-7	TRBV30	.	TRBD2	CAWSPGGGLAYEQYF	TGTGCCTGGAGCCCCGGCGGGGGGTTGGCCTACGAGCAGTACTTC
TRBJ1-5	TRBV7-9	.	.	CASSLANPQGQPQHF	TGTGCCAGCAGCTTAGCGAACCCCCAGGGGCAGCCCCAGCATTTT
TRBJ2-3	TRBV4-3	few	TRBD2	CASSQDPLAGGLNTQYF	TGCGCCAGCAGCCAAGATCCGCTAGCGGGGGGATTGAATACGCAGTATTTT
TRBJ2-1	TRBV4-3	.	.	CASSGFNEQFF	TGCGCCAGCAGCGGCTTTAATGAGCAGTTCTTC
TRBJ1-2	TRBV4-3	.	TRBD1	CASSQDDRGLRSGYTF	TGCGCCAGCAGCCAAGATGACAGGGGGCTCCGTAGTGGCTACACCTTC
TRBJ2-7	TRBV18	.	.	CASSPRADSPYEQYF	TGTGCCAGCTCACCCCGCGCGGACAGTCCCTACGAGCAGTACTTC
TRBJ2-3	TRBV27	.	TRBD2	CASSRGLAGGRRTDTQYF	TGTGCCAGCAGTAGGGGACTAGCGGGAGGCCGACGCACAGATACGCAGTATTTT
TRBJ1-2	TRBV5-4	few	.	CTKNPEWGLNYGYTF	TGTACCAAAAATCCCGAGTGGGGCTTAAACTATGGCTACACCTTC
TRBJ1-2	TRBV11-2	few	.	CASRGWNSSNYGYTF	TGTGCCAGCCGGGGGTGGAACTCCTCTAACTATGGCTACACCTTC
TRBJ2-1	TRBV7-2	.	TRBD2	CASSSRLAGEAEQFF	TGTGCCAGCAGCTCGCGACTAGCGGGAGAGGCTGAGCAGTTCTTC
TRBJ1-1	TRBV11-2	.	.	CASSEYLGARVTEAFF	TGTGCCAGCAGCGAATACCTGGGGGCCAGGGTCACTGAAGCTTTCTTT
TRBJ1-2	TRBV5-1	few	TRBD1	CASSSPDRGYGYTF	TGCGCCAGCAGCTCCCCGGACAGGGGCTATGGCTACACCTTC
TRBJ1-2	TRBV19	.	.	CASSIGWRYTF	TGTGCCAGTAGTATAGGGTGGCGCTACACCTTC
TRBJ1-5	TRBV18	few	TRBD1	CASSPGTGHQPQHF	TGTGCCAGCTCCCCCGGGACAGGGCACCAGCCCCAGCATTTT
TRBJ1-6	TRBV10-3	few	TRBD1	CAITDRVNSPLHF	TGTGCCATCACGGACAGGGTCAATTCACCCCTCCACTTT
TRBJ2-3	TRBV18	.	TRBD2	CASSPLSGTVTDTQYF	TGTGCCAGCTCACCACTCAGCGGGACGGTCACAGATACGCAGTATTTT
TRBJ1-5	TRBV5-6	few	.	CASSLVGPNQPQHF	TGTGCCAGCAGCTTGGTCGGTCCCAATCAGCCCCAGCATTTT
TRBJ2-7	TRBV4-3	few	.	CASSQDQRAFEQYF	TGCGCCAGCAGCCAAGATCAGAGGGCGTTCGAGCAGTACTTC
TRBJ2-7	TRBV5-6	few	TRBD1	CASTPSPGQHYEQYF	TGTGCCAGCACTCCCTCCCCGGGACAGCACTACGAGCAGTACTTC
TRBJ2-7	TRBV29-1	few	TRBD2	CSVVGPGGRNEQYF	TGCAGCGTTGTCGGCCCGGGGGGTAGGAACGAGCAGTACTTC
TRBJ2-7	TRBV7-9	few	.	CASAPSSPTYEQYF	TGTGCCAGCGCCCCTTCTTCCCCTACCTACGAGCAGTACTTC
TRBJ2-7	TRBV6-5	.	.	CASSYFRGEQYF	TGTGCCAGCAGTTACTTCAGGGGCGAGCAGTACTTC
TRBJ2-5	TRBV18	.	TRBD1	CASSPGQQETQYF	TGTGCCAGCTCCCCGGGACAGCAAGAGACCCAGTACTTC
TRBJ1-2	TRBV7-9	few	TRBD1	CASSLDGTGIRYGYTF	TGTGCCAGCAGCCTGGATGGGACAGGGATCCGATATGGCTACACCTTC
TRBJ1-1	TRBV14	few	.	CASSQAEGTEAFF	TGTGCCAGCAGCCAAGCGGAGGGAACTGAAGCTTTCTTT
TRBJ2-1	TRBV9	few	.	CASSLTTVGAGDEQFF	TGTGCCAGCAGCCTCACGACGGTGGGGGCAGGGGATGAGCAGTTCTTC
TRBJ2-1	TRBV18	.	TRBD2	CASSPPTSSGRSDEQFF	TGTGCCAGCTCACCACCGACGTCTAGCGGGAGGAGCGATGAGCAGTTCTTC
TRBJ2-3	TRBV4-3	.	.	CASSQDGDTQYF	TGCGCCAGCAGCCAAGACGGGGATACGCAGTATTTT
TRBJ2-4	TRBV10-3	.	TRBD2	CATQAGLAGRNIQYF	TGTGCCACCCAGGCGGGACTAGCGGGGAGAAACATTCAGTACTTC
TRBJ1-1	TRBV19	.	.	CASSKWPNTEAFF	TGTGCCAGTAGTAAGTGGCCGAACACTGAAGCTTTCTTT
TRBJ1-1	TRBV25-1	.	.	CASSDPGRTEAFF	TGTGCCAGCAGTGATCCGGGGAGGACTGAAGCTTTCTTT
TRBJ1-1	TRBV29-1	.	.	CSVVQTNTEAFF	TGCAGCGTTGTCCAGACTAACACTGAAGCTTTCTTT
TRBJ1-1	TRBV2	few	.	CASSRGGNTEAFF	TGTGCCAGCAGTCGCGGGGGGAACACTGAAGCTTTCTTT
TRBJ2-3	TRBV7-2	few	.	CASSLVEADTQYF	TGTGCCAGCAGCTTAGTAGAAGCAGATACGCAGTATTTT
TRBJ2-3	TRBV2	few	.	CAIGLPPSTDTQYF	TGTGCCATCGGACTGCCCCCAAGCACAGATACGCAGTATTTT
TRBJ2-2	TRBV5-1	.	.	CASRGQDTGELFF	TGCGCCAGCAGGGGGCAGGACACCGGGGAGCTGTTTTTT
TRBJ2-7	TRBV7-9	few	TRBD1	CASSPLRSGQAYEQYF	TGTGCCAGCAGCCCCCTGCGAAGCGGACAGGCCTACGAGCAGTACTTC
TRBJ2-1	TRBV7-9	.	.	CASSLRPGPDLEQFF	TGTGCCAGCAGCTTACGGCCAGGCCCAGACCTGGAGCAGTTCTTC
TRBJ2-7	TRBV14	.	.	CASSHRYRRYEQYF	TGTGCCAGCAGCCATCGATACAGGCGGTACGAGCAGTACTTC
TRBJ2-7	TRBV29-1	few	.	CSVCYGKTGNPRLQYF	TGCAGCGTTTGCTACGGGAAAACAGGGAATCCCCGCCTACAGTACTTC
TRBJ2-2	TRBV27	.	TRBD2	CASSPWVSGTNTGELFF	TGTGCCAGCAGTCCTTGGGTTAGCGGGACGAACACCGGGGAGCTGTTTTTT
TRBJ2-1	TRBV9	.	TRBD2	CASSVGSGTYNEQFF	TGTGCCAGCAGCGTAGGTAGCGGGACCTACAATGAGCAGTTCTTC